Listed below are T cell receptor beta chains from one sample, sequenced in a study of vaccination and CD4 T cells after COVID-19. No antigen has been identified for these receptors. One entry per CDR3 protein results from TCRdb running MiXCR on the PCR reads. The sample has 13,000 or so distinct CDR3 sequences, 25% to 35% seen once. Sequencing used CD4+ T cells from blood, cultured in vitro. The receptors shown here come from a human donor who had recovered from COVID-19. Both conserved end residues are part of each CDR3. Each record gives: CDR3 DNA, CDR3 protein, J gene, clone size, D gene, V gene. D genes are given only for firm matches. The listing skips clone size in some rows; elsewhere it reads once, few, many or a size class.

TGTGCCAGCAGCTTAGATACGCAGTATTTT,CASSLDTQYF,TRBJ2-3,-,-,TRBV7-9
TGTGCCAGCACCCCGGGGAAATCGGATACGCAGTATTTT,CASTPGKSDTQYF,TRBJ2-3,-,-,TRBV11-2
TGTGCCAGCAGTACAAATCCGGGACAGGGGGTAGGGGCCTCTAACTATGGCTACACCTTC,CASSTNPGQGVGASNYGYTF,TRBJ1-2,few,TRBD1,TRBV25-1
TGCGCCAGCAGTCAATCAACGGAATCTGCTGAAGCTTTCTTT,CASSQSTESAEAFF,TRBJ1-1,few,-,TRBV23-1
TGTGCCAGCAGCCCTCAACCCGGGACAGGGCCGGTTGAGCAGTTCTTC,CASSPQPGTGPVEQFF,TRBJ2-1,-,TRBD1,TRBV3-1
TGTGCCAGCAGCTTAGTCCGCGCTCCGGGACAGGACTACGAGCAGTACTTC,CASSLVRAPGQDYEQYF,TRBJ2-7,-,TRBD1,TRBV7-9
TGTGCCAGCAGTTATAGCGGGGGGGCCAGGGTCACCGGGGAGCTGTTTTTT,CASSYSGGARVTGELFF,TRBJ2-2,-,TRBD2,TRBV6-5
TGTGCCAGCAGTTACTTGCGGACAGGGGGCGGCTATGGCTACACCTTC,CASSYLRTGGGYGYTF,TRBJ1-2,few,TRBD1,TRBV6-5
TGCGCCAGCAATCCTGGACAGCCCTTCACAGATACGCAGTATTTT,CASNPGQPFTDTQYF,TRBJ2-3,-,-,TRBV5-1
TGCAGCGTTGAAGATGGCAGGATGAACTATGGCTACACCTTC,CSVEDGRMNYGYTF,TRBJ1-2,-,-,TRBV29-1
TGTGCCAGCAGTTTTAGACAGGGGGGAATCCAAGAGACCCAGTACTTC,CASSFRQGGIQETQYF,TRBJ2-5,few,TRBD1,TRBV2
TGTGCCAGCAGTCGGTGGACTAGCGGGGGGTTCGGGGAGACCCAGTACTTC,CASSRWTSGGFGETQYF,TRBJ2-5,-,TRBD2,TRBV6-2/TRBV6-3
TGCGCCAGCAGTGCCGGGGGCTATGGCTACACCTTC,CASSAGGYGYTF,TRBJ1-2,-,-,TRBV10-2
TGTGCCAGCAGCTTAACGGGGGCCCGAGCCAAAAACATTCAGTACTTC,CASSLTGARAKNIQYF,TRBJ2-4,-,-,TRBV11-2
TGTGCCAGCGGGGGGTGGACTAATGAAAAACTGTTTTTT,CASGGWTNEKLFF,TRBJ1-4,-,-,TRBV12-3/TRBV12-4
TGTGCCAGCAGCTTGGCGTGGGGCGGGGGGGCCCACGAGCAGTACTTC,CASSLAWGGGAHEQYF,TRBJ2-7,-,TRBD2,TRBV5-6